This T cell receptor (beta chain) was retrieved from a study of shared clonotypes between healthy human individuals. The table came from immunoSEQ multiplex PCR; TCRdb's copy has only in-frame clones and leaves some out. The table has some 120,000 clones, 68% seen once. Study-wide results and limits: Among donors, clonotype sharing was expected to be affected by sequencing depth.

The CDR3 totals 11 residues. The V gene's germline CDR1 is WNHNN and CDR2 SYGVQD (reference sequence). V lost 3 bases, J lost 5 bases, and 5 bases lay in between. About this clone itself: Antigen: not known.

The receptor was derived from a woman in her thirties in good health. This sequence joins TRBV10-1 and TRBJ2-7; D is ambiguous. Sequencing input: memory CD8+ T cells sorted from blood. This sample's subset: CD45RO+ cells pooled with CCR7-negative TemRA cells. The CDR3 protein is CASSDSNEQYF. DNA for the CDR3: TGCGCCAGCAGTGACTCGAACGAGCAGTACTTC.